Below, 8 T cell receptor beta chains from the same sample are listed, as sequenced in a study of cytomegalovirus exposure and HLA in healthy donors. It was with 60 Vbeta and 13 Jbeta primers that the PCR ran. Generated by immunoSEQ multiplex PCR, the TCRdb table keeps only in-frame clones and is missing some. Of approximately 130,000 clones in the sample, over 75% were seen once. Sample: PBMCs. The receptors were gathered from a man aged 35-49 years in good health and CMV-seronegative.

This chain connects TRBV15 to TRBJ2-2; tentative D call: TRBD2 (5 bases). Germline V gene data show CDR1 as LNHNV and CDR2 as YYDKDF (reference sequence). Trimming took 8 bases from V and 4 from J, leaving 11 bases between them. The CDR3 consists of 13 residues. The CDR3 reads CATEGLTTGELFF. The CDR3, as DNA: TGTGCCACCGAGGGTCTAACCACCGGGGAGCTGTTTTTT.

This chain uses TRBV18 with TRBJ1-5, with 8 bases lining up with TRBD1. CDR1 KGHSH and CDR2 LQKENI come from the germline V gene. The CDR3 consists of 18 residues. Trimming cost V 1 base and J 7 bases; bases outside gene matches: 15. In DNA, the CDR3 is TGTGCCAGCTCACCACGAGCTCTGGCAGGGGGCGATGGCCAGCCCCAGCATTTT. Its translation: CASSPRALAGGDGQPQHF.

Only a few counts were recorded for this clone. The sample carries other DNA sequences with the same CDR3. V and J are TRBV18 and TRBJ1-2; D unclear. The CDR3 spans 12 residues. Germline V gene data show CDR1 as KGHSH and CDR2 as LQKENI. Trimming stripped 3 bases from V and 2 bases from J, with 4 bases between. CDR3 DNA sequence: TGTGCCAGCTCACCCTCCAACTATGGCTACACCTTC. Translating it yields CASSPSNYGYTF.

This sequence joins TRBV15 and TRBJ2-2, with D unclear. The CDR3 runs to 15 residues. Germline V gives CDR1 LNHNV, CDR2 YYDKDF (reference sequence). With 0 bases removed from V and 5 bases from J, the gap between germline ends came to 10 bases. The CDR3 sequence is CATSRDHMSTGELFF. The CDR3 bases are TGTGCCACCAGCAGAGATCACATGTCGACCGGGGAGCTGTTTTTT.

This chain connects TRBV30 to TRBJ1-2; 7 bases match TRBD1. CDR3 size: 17 residues. V shed 4 bases, J shed 2 bases, and the junction held 16 bases outside the gene matches. Germline values: CDR1 GTSNPN, CDR2 SVGIG (reference sequence). CDR3 in DNA: TGTGCCTGGACCCTACCGAGGGGGCGTACCACGAACTATGGCTACACCTTC. It is translated as CAWTLPRGRTTNYGYTF.

The rearrangement links TRBV5-1 to TRBJ2-1; TRBD2 agrees at 15 bases. Germline V gene sequence: CDR1 SGHRS, CDR2 YFSETQ. The CDR3 runs 20 residues. V shed 4 bases, J shed 2 bases, and the junction held 13 bases outside the gene matches. CDR3 loop: CASSPGLAGGLRAAYNEQFF. Written as DNA, the CDR3 is TGCGCCAGCAGCCCAGGACTAGCGGGAGGGCTTCGGGCTGCCTACAATGAGCAGTTCTTC.

The genes are TRBV5-1 and TRBJ2-5; D assignment may be TRBD1 or TRBD2 (6 bases each). Trimming pared 4 bases from V and 3 bases from J, leaving 19 bases between. Germline V lookup: CDR1 SGHRS, CDR2 YFSETQ. This CDR3 has 16 residues. CDR3 DNA sequence: TGCGCCAGCAGCCTGGAGGGACACCTCTTAAAAGAGACCCAGTACTTC. This translates into CASSLEGHLLKETQYF.

The chain combines TRBV7-8 with TRBJ2-3; a weak D match, TRBD2 (5 bases). This CDR3 has 13 amino acids. Germline CDR1 is SGHVS and CDR2 is FQNEAQ. Trimming stripped 5 bases from V and 5 bases from J, with 11 bases between. The CDR3 region has the DNA TGTGCCAGCAGCCCGGGATATGGAGATACGCAGTATTTT. Protein: CASSPGYGDTQYF.